This T cell receptor (beta chain) derives from a study of blood T cell repertoires in COVID-19. Study context: The samples span acute and convalescent COVID-19 from the United States, Italy and Spain.

With 0 bases clipped from V and 7 bases from J, the junction kept 4 bases outside the gene matches. Germline V gives CDR1 KGHDR, CDR2 SFDVKD. This CDR3 region has 14 residues. Of note for this clone: Within the sample, other DNA sequences also encode this same CDR3.

Source study methods: Amplified reference gene primers provided the basis for estimating nucleated cell counts. This table comes from immunoSEQ multiplex PCR, and its TCRdb copy is limited to in-frame clones, with some not included. V, J and clone size derive from that table, while D and trimming were established from the DNA sequence. The data contain 150,000 to 200,000 clones, around nine tenths of them singletons. The source material was peripheral blood. This rearrangement joins TRBV24-1 to TRBJ1-2; 7 bases agree with TRBD1. This TCR was recovered from a man aged 18 to 29 with active or convalescent COVID-19. The CDR3 spells CATSDLDRESGYTF. CDR3 coding DNA: TGTGCCACCAGTGATTTGGACAGGGAATCTGGCTACACCTTC.